The 5 T cell receptor beta chains in this list originate from one sample, sequenced in a study of cytomegalovirus exposure and HLA in healthy donors. The PCR made use of 60 Vbeta and 13 Jbeta primers. Profiled with immunoSEQ multiplex PCR; TCRdb holds only in-frame clones, not every one. The sample records 110,000 or so clones, roughly 8.6% being singletons. Specimen: PBMCs. These receptors came from a woman aged 40 to 49 in good health and CMV-seropositive.

A few counts support this clone. The rearrangement joins TRBV5-4 to TRBJ2-3; 7 bases align to TRBD2. The germline V gene encodes CDR1 SGHNT and CDR2 YYREEE (reference sequence). The V and J ends lost 0 bases and 4 bases, in that order; junction bases with no gene match: 8. The CDR3 runs to 16 residues. The CDR3 sequence: CASSLVGGGRSDTQYF. The CDR3 DNA reads as TGTGCCAGCAGCTTGGTGGGCGGGGGAAGGTCAGATACGCAGTATTTT.

This clone was counted between two and nine times. The J gene is TRBJ2-3, the V gene TRBV6-1; 11 bases line up with TRBD2. With V trimmed by 6 bases and J by 5 bases, 7 bases remained unmatched. CDR1 and CDR2 from the germline V gene are MNHNS and SASEGT. There are 15 residues in the CDR3. The CDR3 reads CASSSTSGDVDTQYF. CDR3 nucleotide sequence: TGTGCCAGCAGCTCGACTAGCGGGGATGTAGATACGCAGTATTTT.

The CDR3 reads CASSLGGTSRVNEQFF. The CDR3 DNA is TGTGCCAGCAGCTTGGGGGGGACTAGTCGAGTCAATGAGCAGTTCTTC. The chain is built from TRBV5-6 and TRBJ2-1; 8 bases match TRBD2. The trim removed 0 bases at V and 6 bases at J, leaving 8 bases unmatched. Germline V gene sequence: CDR1 SGHDT, CDR2 YYEEEE. This CDR3 spans 16 amino acids.

This clone has just a few counts. V is TRBV6-5 and J is TRBJ2-7; possible D gene TRBD1, 5 bases. CDR1 and CDR2 from the germline V gene are MNHEY and SVGAGI. The CDR3 extends over 15 amino acids. V lost 0 bases to trimming and J lost 2 bases, with 11 bases between them. This chain's CDR3 is CASSYSIRAPYEQYF. The CDR3 DNA follows: TGTGCCAGCAGTTACTCGATCAGGGCTCCCTACGAGCAGTACTTC.

This clone was counted a few times. The genes are TRBV9 and TRBJ1-6; 7 bases line up with TRBD1. Germline V gene sequence: CDR1 SGDLS, CDR2 YYNGEE. Trimming cost V 0 bases and J 9 bases; bases outside gene matches: 9. The CDR3 runs 16 residues. DNA of the CDR3: TGTGCCAGCAGCGTAGCGTCGGGACAGATGGGTTCACCCCTCCACTTT. Its translation: CASSVASGQMGSPLHF.